This TCR beta chain was sequenced during a study of T cell changes during pregnancy in multiple sclerosis. Data came from immunoSEQ multiplex PCR; TCRdb stores just in-frame clones and leaves some out. The sample records 56,000 or so clones, around nine tenths being singletons. Trimming cost V 4 bases and J 2 bases; bases outside gene matches: 4. The germline V gene encodes CDR1 SGHTA and CDR2 FQGNSA. CDR3 length equals 14 residues. The genes are TRBV7-2 and TRBJ2-5; TRBD1 matches 7 bases. This clonotype was sampled from a female donor with multiple sclerosis, enrolled in a pregnancy study. The material was peripheral blood, obtained after pregnancy. DNA for the CDR3: TGTGCCAGCAGCTGGGTGGGACAGCAAGAGACCCAGTACTTC. Translation: CASSWVGQQETQYF.